Following are 8 T cell receptor beta chains from one sample sequenced in a study of human CD8 memory T cell subsets. Production of TCR beta libraries used UMI-labeled 5' RACE as the method. TCRdb re-called the 5' RACE reads; every CDR3 protein appears as one record, without DNA. In total, the table holds 4,500 to 7,000 distinct CDR3 sequences. Material: CD8+ effector memory T cells (TEM) sorted from PBMCs. Regarding subset: effector memory CD8 T cells, CCR7- CD45RO+ CD95+. The receptor source for this set is a human donor in good health.

Judged by frequency, this clonotype is medium-sized. V and J are TRBV6-2 or TRBV6-3 and TRBJ1-6; no DNA is available, so the TRBD1 call from TCRdb remains unchecked. Germline V CDR1 and CDR2: MNHEY, SVGEGT. The CDR3 extends over 15 amino acids. The chain's CDR3 is CASSLTGGSGSPLHF.

The chain is built from TRBV7-8 and TRBJ2-7; TCRdb selects TRBD1, and the lack of DNA leaves this call unchecked. The CDR3 is made up of 13 amino acids. From germline, CDR1 is SGHVS and CDR2 FQNEAQ. The chain's CDR3 is CASSPDSRYEQYF.

Here the CDR3 reads CASSAEQGWTEAFF. This rearrangement joins TRBV9 to TRBJ1-1; TCRdb outputs TRBD1, but without DNA this stays unchecked. In germline, CDR1 is SGDLS, CDR2 YYNGEE. The length of the CDR3 is 14 residues.

This clonotype is identified as hyperexpanded from frequency. The chain links TRBV5-1 to TRBJ2-7; TCRdb's assignment of TRBD2 cannot be checked, as there is no DNA. In germline, CDR1 is SGHRS, CDR2 YFSETQ. CDR3 length: 15 residues. The CDR3: CASSLGSSLAYEQYF.

J is TRBJ1-5 and V is TRBV6-1; the D gene TCRdb calls, TRBD1, cannot be checked with no DNA. The CDR3 is 14 residues long. The germline V gene has CDR1 MNHNS and CDR2 SASEGT. CDR3 amino acids: CASSERGAGQPQHF.

V and J are TRBV11-2 and TRBJ2-3. Looked up from germline, CDR1 is SGHAT and CDR2 is FQNNGV. The length of the CDR3 is 12 residues. The CDR3 sequence: CASSLGLGKQYF.

This clonotype registers medium-sized by frequency. The chain carries TRBV11-2 and TRBJ2-1; TCRdb indicates TRBD2, and absent DNA this call remains unverified. This CDR3 is 13 amino acids long. Germline assignment: CDR1 SGHAT and CDR2 FQNNGV. CDR3 sequence: CASSPGGNYEQFF.

This sequence joins TRBV28 and TRBJ2-7; no DNA is available, so the TRBD2 call from TCRdb remains unchecked. The germline CDR1 and CDR2 sequences are MDHEN and SYDVKM. CDR3 length: 16 residues. This CDR3 reads CASSTPLAETHYEQYF.